This entry lists 26 T cell receptor beta chains sequenced from one sample in a study of CD8+ T cells in alopecia areata. The authors extracted RNA and reverse transcribed it into cDNA as the sequencing template. The repertoire was sequenced with immunoSEQ multiplex PCR; TCRdb's copy has only in-frame clones and lacks some. Of approximately 130,000 clones detected, around 60% appear once; the ten largest clones hold roughly 5%. Specified treatment: oral pan-JAK inhibitor, 5-10 mg twice daily. The material was CD4+ T cells sorted from blood, obtained at week 4, from a patient treated with tofacitinib. These receptors originate from a human donor with alopecia areata.

This clone was seen once. The chain uses TRBV30 and TRBJ2-7, with 8 bases aligning to TRBD1. This CDR3 has 15 amino acids. Germline CDR1 and CDR2: GTSNPN and SVGIG (reference sequence). J lost 0 bases, V lost 3 bases, and 7 bases had no gene match. This CDR3 reads CAWRAETGVSYEQYF. The CDR3 bases are TGTGCCTGGAGGGCTGAGACAGGGGTCTCCTACGAGCAGTACTTC.

This chain links TRBV27 with TRBJ2-5; 7 bases align to TRBD2. Losses at the gene ends were 3 bases for V and 5 bases for J; bases not matched to a gene: 9. Germline CDR1 reads MNHEY; CDR2 reads SMNVEV (reference sequence). This CDR3 spans 15 amino acids. CDR3 amino acids: CASSFIRAGEETQYF. The CDR3 DNA reads TGTGCCAGCAGTTTTATCCGGGCGGGGGAGGAGACCCAGTACTTC.

This clone was counted once. This sequence joins TRBV9 and TRBJ2-1; 12 nucleotides agree with TRBD2. CDR1 is SGDLS and CDR2 is YYNGEE in the germline V gene. This CDR3 region has 18 residues. V lost 1 base and J lost 8; bases outside the gene matches: 13. CDR3 amino acids: CASSVRPLAGGPRDEQFF. The CDR3 bases are TGTGCCAGCAGCGTAAGACCGCTAGCGGGAGGGCCCCGCGATGAGCAGTTCTTC.

This clone was counted only a few times. The chain couples TRBV5-6 to TRBJ2-1, with D hard to call. The CDR3 runs to 13 residues. Germline V lookup: CDR1 SGHDT, CDR2 YYEEEE. Between the trimmed V and J ends, which lost 4 bases and 6 bases, there was a span of 11 bases. As DNA, the CDR3 is TGTGCCAGCAGCCCTAGACCAGGCAATGAGCAGTTCTTC. This gives the protein CASSPRPGNEQFF.

This chain links TRBV15 with TRBJ2-5; TRBD1 might be the D (6 bases). The CDR3 runs to 14 residues. Germline CDR1 is LNHNV and CDR2 is YYDKDF (reference sequence). The ends were cut back, 5 bases at V and 6 bases at J, with 16 bases in the middle. Here the CDR3 DNA reads TGTGCCACCAGCCCCGGGACATGGGGAAAGACCCAGTACTTC. Its translation is CATSPGTWGKTQYF.

This clone was found once. The rearrangement joins TRBV27 to TRBJ1-2; 8 bases map to TRBD1. CDR3 length: 12 residues. J lost 6 bases, V lost 5 bases, and 2 bases had no gene match. CDR1 and CDR2 from the germline V gene are MNHEY and SMNVEV (reference sequence). The CDR3 loop is CASSRTGHGYTF. CDR3 DNA sequence: TGTGCCAGCAGTCGGACAGGGCATGGCTACACCTTC.

J is TRBJ2-3 and V is TRBV7-2, with 12 bases matching TRBD2. This CDR3 contains 16 residues. Germline CDR1 reads SGHTA; CDR2 reads FQGNSA. Losses at the gene ends were 2 bases for V and 4 bases for J; bases not matched to a gene: 4. The CDR3 DNA sequence: TGTGCCAGCAGCTTAATTCCTAGCGGGGGGGCAGATACGCAGTATTTT. As protein: CASSLIPSGGADTQYF.

This chain joins TRBV7-3 and TRBJ2-5, with 7 bases that match TRBD2. Germline V gives CDR1 SGHTA, CDR2 FQGTGA. The V gene end was trimmed by 4 bases and the J gene end by 5 bases; junction bases not matched to a gene: 4. CDR3 length equals 13 residues. CDR3 sequence: CASSSTSRETQYF. CDR3 DNA: TGTGCCAGCAGCTCGACTAGCAGGGAGACCCAGTACTTC.

The gene calls are TRBV18 and TRBJ2-5; 10 nucleotides align to TRBD1. The junction had 3 bases not matched to a gene; V was cut back by 6 bases and J by 2 bases. The CDR3 loop spans 14 amino acids. In germline, CDR1 is KGHSH, CDR2 LQKENI. The CDR3 here is CASSQDRGQETQYF. CDR3 in DNA: TGTGCCAGCTCCCAGGACAGGGGGCAAGAGACCCAGTACTTC.

The CDR3 DNA sequence: TGTGCCAGCTCACCATGGCTAGAAGGCCACGAGCAGTACTTC. Protein: CASSPWLEGHEQYF. The chain employs TRBV18 and TRBJ2-7, with D unclear. CDR1 is KGHSH, CDR2 LQKENI, per germline. This CDR3 comprises 14 residues. Trimming cost V 2 bases and J 5 bases, with 13 bases left between them.

This chain uses TRBV30 with TRBJ1-1; D is perhaps TRBD1 (5 bases). The ends were cut back, 3 bases at V and 4 bases at J, with 12 bases in the middle. The CDR3 loop spans 13 amino acids. Germline V gene lookup returns CDR1 GTSNPN and CDR2 SVGIG (reference sequence). The CDR3 is CAWRFGGATEAFF. DNA for the CDR3: TGTGCCTGGAGATTTGGGGGTGCCACTGAAGCTTTCTTT.

This clone was picked up one time. V usage is TRBV30 and J usage is TRBJ2-5, with TRBD2 matching 10 bases. This CDR3 has 15 amino acids. V lost 4 bases, J lost 4 bases, and 9 bases stayed unmatched. Germline CDR1 reads GTSNPN; CDR2 reads SVGIG (reference sequence). This CDR3 reads CAWNLAGVIVETQYF. CDR3 nucleotide sequence: TGTGCCTGGAATCTAGCGGGAGTGATAGTAGAGACCCAGTACTTC.

A single count supports this clone. The rearrangement links TRBV5-1 to TRBJ1-1; 8 nucleotides line up with TRBD1. CDR3 length equals 14 residues. The V segment lost 2 bases and the J segment 3 bases; nucleotides outside the gene matches: 3. Germline CDR1 SGHRS, CDR2 YFSETQ. The CDR3 is CASSFGTGDTEAFF. The CDR3 DNA reads TGCGCCAGCAGCTTCGGGACAGGAGACACTGAAGCTTTCTTT.

V is TRBV5-1 and J is TRBJ2-2; unclear D gene. The V end was cut by 0 bases, the J end by 2 bases, with 11 bases between. The germline gives CDR1 SGHRS, CDR2 YFSETQ. This CDR3 region has 16 residues. The CDR3 DNA reads as TGCGCCAGCAGCTTGGAGCCTGCTGGCAACACCGGGGAGCTGTTTTTT. As protein: CASSLEPAGNTGELFF.

This clone has only a few counts. V gene TRBV28 combines with J gene TRBJ2-5; D might be TRBD1 or TRBD2, each matching 5 bases. The CDR3 length is 14 residues. Deletions cut 6 bases from V and 5 bases from J, with 16 bases between. Germline CDR1 is MDHEN and CDR2 is SYDVKM. The CDR3 DNA reads as TGTGCCAGCAGAAGATCCGGGACGGAGGAGACCCAGTACTTC. Protein: CASRRSGTEETQYF.

V gene TRBV5-1 combines with J gene TRBJ2-6, with D perhaps matching TRBD1 (6 bases). CDR3 length equals 14 residues. V was cut by 6 bases and J by 4 bases, with 11 bases left in between. The germline CDR1 and CDR2 sequences are SGHRS and YFSETQ. CDR3 coding DNA: TGCGCCAGCACACAGGGATCAGGGGCCAACGTCCTGACTTTC. It translates to CASTQGSGANVLTF.

This chain joins TRBV15 and TRBJ1-6; 7 bases match TRBD1. The CDR3 sequence is 16 residues long. Germline CDR1 reads LNHNV; CDR2 reads YYDKDF (reference sequence). V dropped 0 bases and J dropped 8; count of bases not matched to a gene: 7. Here the CDR3 reads CATSREVAGGDSPLHF. In nucleotides, the CDR3 is TGTGCCACCAGCAGAGAGGTGGCAGGGGGGGATTCACCCCTCCACTTT.

The chain joins TRBV5-4 to TRBJ1-1; weak D call: TRBD1 (6 bases). Trimming removed 0 bases from V and 1 base from J, with 7 bases in between. This CDR3 region has 14 residues. CDR1 is SGHNT and CDR2 is YYREEE in the germline V gene (reference sequence). Here the CDR3 DNA reads TGTGCCAGCAGCTTGGGGACAGAGAACACTGAAGCTTTCTTT. It encodes CASSLGTENTEAFF.

This clone was counted between two and nine times. The chain employs TRBV29-1 and TRBJ2-5, with 8 bases fitting TRBD2. Trimming took 4 bases from V and 1 from J; bases not matched to a gene: 2. CDR3 size: 13 residues. CDR1 is SQVTM and CDR2 is ANQGSEA in the germline V gene. CDR3: CSVGLALQETQYF. CDR3 nucleotide sequence: TGCAGCGTTGGACTAGCGCTCCAAGAGACCCAGTACTTC.

The chain joins TRBV29-1 to TRBJ2-1; 9 bases are a match to TRBD2. Unmatched junction bases numbered 4, after V lost 1 base and J lost 6 bases. CDR1 SQVTM and CDR2 ANQGSEA come from the germline V gene. The CDR3 extends over 14 amino acids. Written as DNA, the CDR3 is TGCAGCGTTGAAGCTAGCGGGGCCTTCAATGAGCAGTTCTTC. Protein sequence: CSVEASGAFNEQFF.

For this clone: A read error may account for a junction end that differs from germline. V usage is TRBV7-9 and J usage is TRBJ2-1, with D possibly TRBD2 on 6 matching bases. CDR3 length: 15 amino acids. Per the germline V gene, CDR1 is SEHNR and CDR2 is FQNEAQ (reference sequence). CDR3 bases: TGCGCCAGCAGCTCCCGGGAGAGGTCCTACAATGAGCAGTTCTTC. Amino acid sequence: CASSSRERSYNEQFF.

The chain links TRBV7-8 to TRBJ1-2, with 12 bases fitting TRBD1. Germline CDR1 reads SGHVS; CDR2 reads FQNEAQ. The CDR3 has 14 residues. V shed 6 bases and J 5 bases; nucleotides not matched to a gene: 4. DNA for the CDR3: TGTGCCAGCAGAAGGGACAGGGGGCCGTATGGCTACACCTTC. Its translation is CASRRDRGPYGYTF.

This clone was picked up one time. The V gene is TRBV9, the J gene TRBJ1-2, with D hard to call. CDR3 length equals 12 residues. CDR1 and CDR2 from the germline V gene are SGDLS and YYNGEE. Trimming pared 0 bases from V and 6 bases from J, leaving 6 bases between. CDR3 region: CASSVGGNGYTF. The CDR3 DNA sequence: TGTGCCAGCAGCGTAGGAGGGAATGGCTACACCTTC.

This clone appeared a few times. The CDR3 DNA follows: TGTGCCATCAGGAAACTGGACAGGGACGAGCAGTACTTC. The encoded protein is CAIRKLDRDEQYF. This chain connects TRBV10-3 to TRBJ2-7; 8 bases line up with TRBD1. Germline V gives CDR1 ENHRY, CDR2 SYGVKD. J gave up 5 bases and V 6 bases, and 6 bases lay outside the gene matches. This CDR3 is built from 13 residues.

This clone showed up just once. The rearrangement uses TRBV5-4 and TRBJ1-2; D remains unclear. Germline V gives CDR1 SGHNT, CDR2 YYREEE (reference sequence). The CDR3 has 15 amino acids. Deletions cut 5 bases from V and 2 bases from J, with 16 bases between. CDR3 sequence reads: CASSKAEDGNYGYTF. CDR3 coding DNA: TGTGCCAGCAGTAAAGCGGAGGACGGGAACTATGGCTACACCTTC.

This clone came up a few times. The rearrangement uses TRBV6-1 and TRBJ2-2, with 7 bases fitting TRBD1. V shed 7 bases, J shed 4 bases, and the junction held 6 bases outside the gene matches. CDR1 is MNHNS and CDR2 is SASEGT in the germline V gene. This CDR3 spans 14 amino acids. CDR3 coding DNA: TGTGCCAGCAAGACAGGGCCATTCACCGGGGAGCTGTTTTTT. Translation: CASKTGPFTGELFF.